A selection of T cell receptor beta chains follows, all from one sample in a study of technical replicates of blood from several donors. TCRdb keeps only in-frame clones here, not all; method: immunoSEQ multiplex PCR. This table holds tens of thousands of clones, approximately 90% found once. Sequencing was performed on T cells isolated from PBMCs. The receptors come from a human donor in good health. The CDR3 runs from the conserved cysteine through the conserved F or W. The D gene is left open where the match is weak. Clone size is given for some rows only: seen once, a few or many times, or a class if the clone is expanded.

-	TRBV2	-	TRBJ2-2	CASATSDWNTGELFF	TGTGCCAGCGCCACATCTGACTGGAACACCGGGGAGCTGTTTTTT
-	TRBV7-6	-	TRBJ2-3	CASSLAVGKDTQYF	TGTGCCAGCAGCTTAGCAGTCGGGAAAGATACGCAGTATTTT
-	TRBV5-1	-	TRBJ2-1	CASSLVQRAFNEQFF	TGCGCCAGCAGCTTGGTACAGCGGGCCTTCAATGAGCAGTTCTTC
-	TRBV5-1	TRBD2	TRBJ2-2	CASSLQAGGPSNTGELFF	TGCGCCAGCAGCTTGCAGGCGGGAGGGCCTTCTAACACCGGGGAGCTGTTTTTT
-	TRBV5-6	-	TRBJ1-4	CASSWGEEKLFF	TGTGCCAGCAGCTGGGGAGAGGAAAAACTGTTTTTT
-	TRBV5-4	TRBD1	TRBJ1-4	CASSSPIAGTGGEKLFF	TGTGCCAGCAGTTCACCGATCGCCGGGACAGGGGGAGAAAAACTGTTTTTT
few	TRBV30	-	TRBJ1-1	CAWSSYNSVNTEAFF	TGTGCCTGGAGCTCATACAATTCAGTGAACACTGAAGCTTTCTTT
-	TRBV9	TRBD1	TRBJ1-5	CASSGGQGNQPQHF	TGTGCCAGCAGCGGAGGACAGGGGAATCAGCCCCAGCATTTT
-	TRBV7-9	-	TRBJ1-1	CASLMNTEAFF	TGTGCCAGCCTTATGAACACTGAAGCTTTCTTT
-	TRBV4-3	-	TRBJ2-7	CASSQGGNRYEQYF	TGCGCCAGCAGCCAAGGAGGGAATCGGTACGAGCAGTACTTC
-	TRBV9	TRBD2	TRBJ2-1	CASREVSSYNEQFF	TGTGCCAGCCGGGAGGTGAGCTCCTACAATGAGCAGTTCTTC
-	TRBV14	TRBD2	TRBJ2-4	CASSQEPGEGKNIQYF	TGTGCCAGCAGCCAAGAGCCTGGGGAGGGCAAAAACATTCAGTACTTC
-	TRBV7-9	-	TRBJ1-2	CASSPSGIHGYTF	TGTGCCAGCAGCCCCTCGGGGATCCATGGCTACACCTTC
-	TRBV28	-	TRBJ2-4	CASSLSPFEGAKNIQYF	TGTGCCAGCAGTTTATCACCTTTCGAGGGAGCCAAAAACATTCAGTACTTC
-	TRBV11-3	TRBD2	TRBJ2-2	CASSLHLAASGELFF	TGTGCCAGCAGCTTGCACCTAGCGGCCTCCGGGGAGCTGTTTTTT
-	TRBV5-1	TRBD1	TRBJ2-2	CASSLGDSSRELFF	TGCGCCAGCAGCTTGGGGGACAGCAGCCGGGAGCTGTTTTTT
-	TRBV15	-	TRBJ2-7	CATSRGGNEQYF	TGTGCCACCAGCAGAGGAGGCAACGAGCAGTACTTC